Listed here are 5 T cell receptor beta chains from one sample, sequenced in a study of blood T cells in healthy people across ages. A sample-barcoded 5' primer and a J-beta primer mix were used in a second PCR of about 7 to 12 cycles. TCRdb analysed the 5' RACE reads with MiXCR anew, one entry per CDR3 protein. The sample consists of about 1.4 million distinct CDR3 sequences, roughly 64% of them appearing once. The sequenced material came from blood. The receptor set was obtained from a young man in good health.

The chain couples TRBV7-8 to TRBJ1-2, with 7 bases lining up with TRBD1. J lost 6 bases, V lost 5 bases, and 9 bases had no gene match. The CDR3 runs 14 residues. Germline CDR1 reads SGHVS; CDR2 reads FQNEAQ. The CDR3 sequence is CASSPPTGRDGYTF. CDR3 in DNA: TGTGCCAGCAGCCCCCCGACAGGGAGGGATGGCTACACCTTC.

This clonotype appeared once. The chain has TRBV11-2 and TRBJ2-1; no clear D gene. V was pared by 6 bases and J by 6 bases, with 15 bases between. The CDR3 is 14 amino acids. CDR1 is SGHAT and CDR2 is FQNNGV in the germline V gene. CDR3 DNA sequence: TGTGCCAGCAGTCTTAGGGCAGCCATCAATGAGCAGTTCTTC. Encoded protein: CASSLRAAINEQFF.

This chain connects TRBV15 to TRBJ2-7; D unclear. Germline V gene sequence: CDR1 LNHNV, CDR2 YYDKDF (reference sequence). The CDR3 loop spans 13 amino acids. The germline V and J ends were trimmed by 11 bases and 3 bases, with 17 bases remaining between them. DNA for the CDR3: TGTGCCGCTGATGACCCCTCTTTCTACGAGCAGTACTTC. Protein sequence: CAADDPSFYEQYF.

This clonotype was observed a handful of times. The rearrangement uses TRBV7-2 and TRBJ2-3, with D perhaps matching TRBD2 (6 bases). The CDR3 totals 15 residues. V lost 4 bases and J 2 bases, leaving 13 bases between the germline ends. The germline gives CDR1 SGHTA, CDR2 FQGNSA. The DNA for the CDR3 is TGTGCCAGCAGCTCCCAAGGACTACCCACAGATACGCAGTATTTT. Translating it yields CASSSQGLPTDTQYF.

This chain uses TRBV29-1 with TRBJ2-4; D is undetermined. The better agreement between TRBJ2-7 and the DNA end casts doubt on the J call. The germline V gene has CDR1 SQVTM and CDR2 ANQGSEA. This CDR3 has 11 amino acids. CDR3 in DNA: TGCAGCGTTGGGCTCCTGCACGAGCAGTACTTC. It translates to CSVGLLHEQYF.